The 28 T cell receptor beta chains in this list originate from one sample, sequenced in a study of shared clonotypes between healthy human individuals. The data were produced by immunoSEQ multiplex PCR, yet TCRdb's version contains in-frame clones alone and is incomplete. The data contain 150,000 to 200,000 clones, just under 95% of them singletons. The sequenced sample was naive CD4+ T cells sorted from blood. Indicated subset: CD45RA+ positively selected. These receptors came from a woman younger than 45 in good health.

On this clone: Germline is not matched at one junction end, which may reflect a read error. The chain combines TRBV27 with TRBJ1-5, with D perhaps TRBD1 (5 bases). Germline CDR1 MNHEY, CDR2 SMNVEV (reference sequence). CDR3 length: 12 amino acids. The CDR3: CAGARGGQPQHF. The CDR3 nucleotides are TGCGCCGGGGCGAGGGGCGGTCAGCCCCAGCATTTT.

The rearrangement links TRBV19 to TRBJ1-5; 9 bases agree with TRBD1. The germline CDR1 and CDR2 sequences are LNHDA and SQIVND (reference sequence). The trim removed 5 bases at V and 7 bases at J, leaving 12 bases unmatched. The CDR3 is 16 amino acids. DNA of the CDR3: TGTGCCAGTAGTTCCCAGGACAGGGGAAGAGGGCAGCCCCAGCATTTT. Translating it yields CASSSQDRGRGQPQHF.

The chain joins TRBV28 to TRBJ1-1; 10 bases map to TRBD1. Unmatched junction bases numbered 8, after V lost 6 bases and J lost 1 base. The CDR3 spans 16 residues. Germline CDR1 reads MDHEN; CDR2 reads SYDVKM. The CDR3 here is CASRGTGDVPNTEAFF. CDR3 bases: TGTGCCAGCAGGGGGACAGGGGACGTTCCGAACACTGAAGCTTTCTTT.

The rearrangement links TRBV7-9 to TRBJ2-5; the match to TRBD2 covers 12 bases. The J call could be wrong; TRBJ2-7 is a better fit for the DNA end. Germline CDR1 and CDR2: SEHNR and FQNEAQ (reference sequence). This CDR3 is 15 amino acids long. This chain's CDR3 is CASSSASGRAHEQYF. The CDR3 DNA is TGTGCCAGCAGCTCAGCTAGCGGGAGGGCGCACGAGCAGTACTTC.

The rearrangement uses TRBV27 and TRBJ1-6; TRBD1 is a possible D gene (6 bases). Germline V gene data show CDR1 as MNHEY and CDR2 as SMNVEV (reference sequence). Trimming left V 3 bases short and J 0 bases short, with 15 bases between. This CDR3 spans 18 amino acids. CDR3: CASSLARGVSSYNSPLHF. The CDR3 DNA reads TGTGCCAGCAGTTTGGCCAGGGGCGTTAGCTCCTATAATTCACCCCTCCACTTT.

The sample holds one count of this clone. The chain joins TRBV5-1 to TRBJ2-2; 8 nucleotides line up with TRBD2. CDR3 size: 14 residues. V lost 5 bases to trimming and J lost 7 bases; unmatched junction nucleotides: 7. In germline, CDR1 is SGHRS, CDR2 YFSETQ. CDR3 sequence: CASSGTAGGGELFF. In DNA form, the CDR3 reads TGCGCCAGCAGTGGGACTGCGGGGGGCGGGGAGCTGTTTTTT.

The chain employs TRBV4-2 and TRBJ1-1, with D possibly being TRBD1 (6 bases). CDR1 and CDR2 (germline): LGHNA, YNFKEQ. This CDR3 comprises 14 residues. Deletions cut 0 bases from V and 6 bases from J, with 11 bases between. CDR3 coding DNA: TGTGCCAGCAGCCAAGATCACGGGGGCGCTGAAGCTTTCTTT. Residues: CASSQDHGGAEAFF.

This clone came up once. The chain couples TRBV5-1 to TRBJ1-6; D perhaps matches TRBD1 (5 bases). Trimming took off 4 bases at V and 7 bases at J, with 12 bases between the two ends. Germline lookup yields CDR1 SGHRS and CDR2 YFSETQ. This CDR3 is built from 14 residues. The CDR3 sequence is CASSPGTANSPLHF. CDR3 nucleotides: TGCGCCAGCAGCCCCGGGACGGCAAATTCACCCCTCCACTTT.

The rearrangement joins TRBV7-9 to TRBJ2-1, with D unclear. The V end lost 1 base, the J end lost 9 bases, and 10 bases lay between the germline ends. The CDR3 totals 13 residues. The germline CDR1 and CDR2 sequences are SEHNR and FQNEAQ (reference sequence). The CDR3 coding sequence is TGTGCCAGCAGCTTAGGGGTCCTCGGTGAGCAGTTCTTC. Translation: CASSLGVLGEQFF.

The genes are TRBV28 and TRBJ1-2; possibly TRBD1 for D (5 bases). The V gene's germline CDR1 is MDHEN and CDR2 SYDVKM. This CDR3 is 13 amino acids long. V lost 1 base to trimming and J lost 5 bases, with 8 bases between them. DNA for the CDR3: TGTGCCAGCAGTTTATTAACAGGATATGGCTACACCTTC. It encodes CASSLLTGYGYTF.

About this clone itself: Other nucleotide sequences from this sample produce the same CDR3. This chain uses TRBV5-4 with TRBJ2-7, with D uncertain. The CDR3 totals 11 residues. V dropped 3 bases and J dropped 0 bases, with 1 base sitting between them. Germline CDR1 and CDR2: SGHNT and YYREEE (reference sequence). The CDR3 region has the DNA TGTGCCAGCAGCTCCTCCTACGAGCAGTACTTC. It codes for CASSSSYEQYF. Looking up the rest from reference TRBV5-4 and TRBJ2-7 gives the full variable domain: ETGVTQSPTHLIKTRGQQVTLRCSSQSGHNTVSWYQQALGQGPQFIFQYYREEENGRGNFPPRFSGLQFPNYSSELNVNALELDDSALYLCASSSSYEQYFGPGTRLTVT.

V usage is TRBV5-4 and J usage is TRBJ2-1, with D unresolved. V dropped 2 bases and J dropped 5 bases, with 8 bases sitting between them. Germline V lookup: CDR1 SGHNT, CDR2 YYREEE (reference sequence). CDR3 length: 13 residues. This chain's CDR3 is CASSLILNNEQFF. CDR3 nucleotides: TGTGCCAGCAGCTTAATACTTAACAATGAGCAGTTCTTC.

CDR3 residues: CASSVAWGQPPLSGNTIYF. CDR3 in DNA: TGTGCCAGCAGCGTAGCCTGGGGACAGCCACCTCTTTCGGGAAACACCATATATTTT. This chain links TRBV9 with TRBJ1-3, with TRBD1 matching 7 bases. Germline-derived CDR1 and CDR2 are SGDLS and YYNGEE. V shed 0 bases, J shed 4 bases, and the junction held 16 bases outside the gene matches. The CDR3 totals 19 residues.

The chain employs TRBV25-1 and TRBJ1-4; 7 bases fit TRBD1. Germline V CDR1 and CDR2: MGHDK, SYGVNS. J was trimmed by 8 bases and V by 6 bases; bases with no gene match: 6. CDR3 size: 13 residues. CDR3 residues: CASRGQVDEKLFF. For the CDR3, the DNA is TGTGCCAGCAGAGGACAGGTGGACGAAAAACTGTTTTTT.

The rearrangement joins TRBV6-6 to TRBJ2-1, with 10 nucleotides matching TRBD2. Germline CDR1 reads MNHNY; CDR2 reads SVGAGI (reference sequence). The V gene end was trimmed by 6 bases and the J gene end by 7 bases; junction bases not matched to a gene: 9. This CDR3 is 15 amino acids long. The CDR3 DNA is TGTGCCAGCAGCAGCGGGAGGGCGGGGTTTAATGAGCAGTTCTTC. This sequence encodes CASSSGRAGFNEQFF.

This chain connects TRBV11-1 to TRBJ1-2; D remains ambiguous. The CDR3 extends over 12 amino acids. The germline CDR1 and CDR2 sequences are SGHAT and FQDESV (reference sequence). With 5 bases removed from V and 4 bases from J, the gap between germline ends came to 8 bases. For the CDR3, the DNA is TGTGCCAGCAGCCCCATAATCTATGGCTACACCTTC. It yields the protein CASSPIIYGYTF.

CDR3 in amino acids: CASSDSGPYEQYF. The CDR3 DNA is TGTGCCAGCAGCGACAGCGGCCCCTACGAGCAGTACTTC. V usage is TRBV6-6 and J usage is TRBJ2-5, with D perhaps given as TRBD1 or TRBD2 (5 bases each). The end of the DNA aligns better with TRBJ2-7, so the J call may be wrong. Germline V gene data show CDR1 as MNHNY and CDR2 as SVGAGI (reference sequence). CDR3 length: 13 residues.

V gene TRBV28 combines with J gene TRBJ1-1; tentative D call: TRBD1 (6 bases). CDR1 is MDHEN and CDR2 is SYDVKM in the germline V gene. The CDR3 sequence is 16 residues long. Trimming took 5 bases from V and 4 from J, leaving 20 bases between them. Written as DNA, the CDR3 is TGTGCCAGCAGTCACCCCCGGGGGGCCCTGGGCACTGAAGCTTTCTTT. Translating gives CASSHPRGALGTEAFF.

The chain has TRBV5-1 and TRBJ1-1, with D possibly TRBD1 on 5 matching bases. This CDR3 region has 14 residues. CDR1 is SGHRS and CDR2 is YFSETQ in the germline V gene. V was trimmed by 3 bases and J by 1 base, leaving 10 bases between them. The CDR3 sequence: CASSWGRTNTEAFF. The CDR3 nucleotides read TGCGCCAGCAGCTGGGGACGGACGAACACTGAAGCTTTCTTT.

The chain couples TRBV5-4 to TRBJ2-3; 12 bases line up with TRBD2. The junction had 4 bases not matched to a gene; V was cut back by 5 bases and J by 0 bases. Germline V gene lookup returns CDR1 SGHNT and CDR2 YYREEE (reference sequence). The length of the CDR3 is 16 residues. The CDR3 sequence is CASRVGTSGSTDTQYF. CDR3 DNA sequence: TGTGCCAGCAGGGTCGGGACTAGCGGGAGCACAGATACGCAGTATTTT.

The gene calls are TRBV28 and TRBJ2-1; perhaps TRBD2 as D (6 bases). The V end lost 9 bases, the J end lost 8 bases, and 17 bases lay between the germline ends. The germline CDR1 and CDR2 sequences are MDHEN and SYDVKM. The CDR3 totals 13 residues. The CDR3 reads CASQIGREYEQFF. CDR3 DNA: TGTGCCAGTCAGATCGGGAGAGAGTATGAGCAGTTCTTC.

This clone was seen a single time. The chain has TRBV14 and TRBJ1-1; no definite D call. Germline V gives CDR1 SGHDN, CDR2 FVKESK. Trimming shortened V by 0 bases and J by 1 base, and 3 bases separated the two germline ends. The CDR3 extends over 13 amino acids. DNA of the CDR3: TGTGCCAGCAGCCAAGACAGGAACACTGAAGCTTTCTTT. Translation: CASSQDRNTEAFF.

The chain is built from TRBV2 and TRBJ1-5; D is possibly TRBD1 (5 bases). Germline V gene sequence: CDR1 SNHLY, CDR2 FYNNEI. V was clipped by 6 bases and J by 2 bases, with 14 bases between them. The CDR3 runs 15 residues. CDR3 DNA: TGTGCCAGCAGCCGCTGGGGCAAGGGCAATCAGCCCCAGCATTTT. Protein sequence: CASSRWGKGNQPQHF.

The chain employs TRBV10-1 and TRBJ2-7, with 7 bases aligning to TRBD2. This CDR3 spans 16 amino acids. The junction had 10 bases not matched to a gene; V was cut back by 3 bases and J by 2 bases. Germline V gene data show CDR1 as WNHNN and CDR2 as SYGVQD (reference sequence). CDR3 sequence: CASSDSGASGPYEQYF. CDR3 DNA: TGCGCCAGCAGTGATTCCGGGGCTAGCGGACCCTACGAGCAGTACTTC.

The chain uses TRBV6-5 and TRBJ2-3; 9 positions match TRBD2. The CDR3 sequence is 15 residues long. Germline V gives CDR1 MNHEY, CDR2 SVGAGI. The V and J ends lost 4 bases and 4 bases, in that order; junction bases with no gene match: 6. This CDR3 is CASSWAGGTADTQYF. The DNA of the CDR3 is TGTGCCAGCAGTTGGGCGGGGGGGACCGCAGATACGCAGTATTTT.

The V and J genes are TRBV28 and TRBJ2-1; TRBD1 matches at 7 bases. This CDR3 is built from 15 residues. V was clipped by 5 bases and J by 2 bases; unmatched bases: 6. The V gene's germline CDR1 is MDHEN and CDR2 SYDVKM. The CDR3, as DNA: TGTGCCAGCAGTCTCGACAGGGACCCCTACAATGAGCAGTTCTTC. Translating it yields CASSLDRDPYNEQFF.

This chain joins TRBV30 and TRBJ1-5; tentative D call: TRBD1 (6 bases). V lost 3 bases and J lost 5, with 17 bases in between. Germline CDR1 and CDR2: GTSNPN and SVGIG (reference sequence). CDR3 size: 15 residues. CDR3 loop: CAWSLLGARDQPQHF. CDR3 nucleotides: TGTGCCTGGAGCCTTCTGGGGGCGCGGGATCAGCCCCAGCATTTT. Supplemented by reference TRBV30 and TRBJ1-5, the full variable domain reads SQTIHQWPATLVQPVGSPLSLECTVEGTSNPNLYWYRQAAGRGLQLLFYSVGIGQISSEVPQNLSASRPQDRQFILSSKKLLLSDSGFYLCAWSLLGARDQPQHFGDGTRLSIL.

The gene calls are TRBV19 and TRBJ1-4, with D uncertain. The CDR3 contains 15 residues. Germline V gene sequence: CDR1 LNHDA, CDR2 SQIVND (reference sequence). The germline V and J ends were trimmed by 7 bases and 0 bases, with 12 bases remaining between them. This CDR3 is CASTFRSATNEKLFF. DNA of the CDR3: TGTGCCAGTACCTTCCGAAGTGCAACTAATGAAAAACTGTTTTTT.